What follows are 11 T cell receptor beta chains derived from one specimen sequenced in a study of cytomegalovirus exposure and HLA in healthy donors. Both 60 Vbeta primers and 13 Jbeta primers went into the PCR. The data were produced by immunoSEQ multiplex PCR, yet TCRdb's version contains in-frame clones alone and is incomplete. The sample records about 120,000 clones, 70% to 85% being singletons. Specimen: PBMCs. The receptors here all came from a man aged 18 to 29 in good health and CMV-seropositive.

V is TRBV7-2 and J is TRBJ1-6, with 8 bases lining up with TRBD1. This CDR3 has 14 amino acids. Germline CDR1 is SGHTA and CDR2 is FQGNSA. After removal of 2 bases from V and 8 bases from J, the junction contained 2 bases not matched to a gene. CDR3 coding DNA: TGTGCCAGCAGCTTACCACAGGGGGATTCACCCCTCCACTTT. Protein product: CASSLPQGDSPLHF.

The CDR3 region has the DNA TGTGCCAGCAGCGGTCCGCGAGACAGGGTGGACGAGCAGTACTTC. Its translation: CASSGPRDRVDEQYF. The V call is TRBV5-6, the J call TRBJ2-7; 7 bases align to TRBD1. V was clipped by 4 bases and J by 5 bases; unmatched bases: 12. The CDR3 covers 15 residues. Per germline, CDR1 SGHDT and CDR2 YYEEEE.

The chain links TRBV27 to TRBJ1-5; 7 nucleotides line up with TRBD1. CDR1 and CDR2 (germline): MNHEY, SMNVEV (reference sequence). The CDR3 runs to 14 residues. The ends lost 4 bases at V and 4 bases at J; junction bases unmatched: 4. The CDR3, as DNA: TGTGCCAGCAGTTCCGGACAGGTGAATCAGCCCCAGCATTTT. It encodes CASSSGQVNQPQHF.

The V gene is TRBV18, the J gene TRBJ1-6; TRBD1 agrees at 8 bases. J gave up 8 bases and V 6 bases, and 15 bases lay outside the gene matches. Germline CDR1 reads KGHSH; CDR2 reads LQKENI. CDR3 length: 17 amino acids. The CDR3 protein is CASSPDPPGGLDSPLHF. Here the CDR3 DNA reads TGTGCCAGCTCGCCGGACCCCCCAGGGGGCTTAGATTCACCCCTCCACTTT.

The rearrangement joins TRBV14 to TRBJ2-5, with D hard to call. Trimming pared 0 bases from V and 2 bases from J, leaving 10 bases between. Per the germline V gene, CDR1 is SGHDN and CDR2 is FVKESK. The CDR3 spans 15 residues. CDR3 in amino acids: CASSQDINKQETQYF. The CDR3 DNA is TGTGCCAGCAGCCAAGATATTAATAAACAAGAGACCCAGTACTTC.

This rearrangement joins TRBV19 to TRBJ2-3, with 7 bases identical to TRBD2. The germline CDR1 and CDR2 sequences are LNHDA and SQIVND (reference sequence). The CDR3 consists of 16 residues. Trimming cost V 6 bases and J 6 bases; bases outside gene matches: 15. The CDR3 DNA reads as TGTGCCAGTAGGAGGGGCGGGGGTGGTGAAGAGGATACGCAGTATTTT. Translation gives CASRRGGGGEEDTQYF.

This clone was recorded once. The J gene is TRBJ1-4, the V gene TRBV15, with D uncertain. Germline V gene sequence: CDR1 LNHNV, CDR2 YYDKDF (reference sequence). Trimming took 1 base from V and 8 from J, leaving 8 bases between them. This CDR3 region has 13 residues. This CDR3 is CATSRVPTEKLFF. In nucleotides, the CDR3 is TGTGCCACCAGCAGAGTCCCTACCGAAAAACTGTTTTTT.

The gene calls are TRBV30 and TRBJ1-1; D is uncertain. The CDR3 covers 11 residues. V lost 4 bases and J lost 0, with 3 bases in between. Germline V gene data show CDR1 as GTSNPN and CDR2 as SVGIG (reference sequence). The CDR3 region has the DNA TGTGCCTGGAATATGAACACTGAAGCTTTCTTT. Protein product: CAWNMNTEAFF.

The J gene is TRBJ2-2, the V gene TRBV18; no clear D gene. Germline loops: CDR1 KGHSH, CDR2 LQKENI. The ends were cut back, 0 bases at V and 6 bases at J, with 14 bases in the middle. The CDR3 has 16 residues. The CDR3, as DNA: TGTGCCAGCTCACCACCGTTGCTAGAGAAGTCCGGGGAGCTGTTTTTT. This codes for CASSPPLLEKSGELFF. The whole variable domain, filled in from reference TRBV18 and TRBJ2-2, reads NAGVMQNPRHLVRRRGQEARLRCSPMKGHSHVYWYRQLPEEGLKFMVYLQKENIIDESGMPKERFSAEFPKEGPSILRIQQVVRGDSAAYFCASSPPLLEKSGELFFGEGSRLTVL.

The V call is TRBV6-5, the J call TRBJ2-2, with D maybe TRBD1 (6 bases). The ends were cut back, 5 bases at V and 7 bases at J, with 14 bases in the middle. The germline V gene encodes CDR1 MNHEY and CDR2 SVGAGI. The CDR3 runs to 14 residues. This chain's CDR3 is CASSPDRTSGELFF. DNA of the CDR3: TGTGCCAGCAGTCCGGACAGAACGAGCGGGGAGCTGTTTTTT.

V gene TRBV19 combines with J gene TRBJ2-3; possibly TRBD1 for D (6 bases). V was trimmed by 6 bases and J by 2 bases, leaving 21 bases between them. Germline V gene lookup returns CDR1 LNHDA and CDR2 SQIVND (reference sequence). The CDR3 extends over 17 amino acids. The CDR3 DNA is TGTGCCAGTAGGGGAAGAAAATACAGGGACATCACAGATACGCAGTATTTT. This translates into CASRGRKYRDITDTQYF.